This is a list of T cell receptor beta chains from one sample in a study of control samples from healthy donors and cancer patients. This table comes from immunoSEQ multiplex PCR, and its TCRdb copy is limited to in-frame clones, with some not included. There are about 41,000 clones in the sample; approximately 94% occur only once, and about 24% lies in the top ten. Input material: blood. The receptors shown here come from a man aged 55 to 70 in good health. Each CDR3 is given with its conserved first and last residue. A D gene is named only where the DNA matches it firmly. The size entry is marked missing in some rows and otherwise reads once, few, many or a size class.

v_call	j_call	d_call	clone_size	cdr3_aa	cdr3_nt
TRBV2	TRBJ1-1	.	.	CASSEKGPLRAFF	TGTGCCAGCAGTGAAAAGGGACCCCTGAGAGCTTTCTTT
TRBV5-6	TRBJ2-1	.	once	CASSLGRASEIYNEQFF	TGTGCCAGCAGCCTCGGTCGGGCTAGCGAGATCTACAATGAGCAGTTCTTC
TRBV13	TRBJ2-1	.	.	CASSLDAEEQFF	TGTGCCAGCAGCTTAGATGCAGAGGAGCAGTTCTTC
TRBV27	TRBJ2-1	TRBD2	.	CASIKAGGNNEQFF	TGTGCCAGCATCAAAGCGGGAGGGAACAATGAGCAGTTCTTC
TRBV12-5	TRBJ1-2	.	.	CASGLSHRNYGYTF	TGTGCTAGTGGTTTGTCGCACAGGAACTATGGCTACACCTTC
TRBV19	TRBJ2-3	TRBD2	.	CASSPGLAGTDTQYF	TGTGCCAGTAGTCCGGGACTAGCGGGCACAGATACGCAGTATTTT
TRBV5-1	TRBJ1-5	.	.	CASSSGPRGIQPQHF	TGCGCCAGCAGCTCCGGGCCAAGGGGTATTCAGCCCCAGCATTTT
TRBV19	TRBJ1-5	TRBD1	.	CASRNQRQGDKIGNQPQHF	TGTGCCAGTAGAAACCAAAGACAGGGAGATAAAATAGGCAATCAGCCCCAGCATTTT
TRBV7-7	TRBJ2-7	TRBD1	.	CASSQTGSDEQYF	TGTGCTAGCAGCCAGACAGGGAGCGACGAGCAGTACTTC
TRBV3-1/TRBV3-2	TRBJ2-7	.	.	CASSQGARDYEQYF	TGTGCCAGCAGCCAAGGTGCCAGGGACTACGAGCAGTACTTC
TRBV4-2	TRBJ2-5	.	once	CASSPGIRLVREQETQYF	TGTGCCAGCAGCCCAGGGATTCGACTAGTGCGAGAACAAGAGACCCAGTACTTC
TRBV7-9	TRBJ2-1	TRBD2	.	CASSLGSSGSSYNEQFF	TGTGCCAGCAGCTTGGGGTCTAGCGGGAGTTCCTACAATGAGCAGTTCTTC
TRBV19	TRBJ2-5	TRBD2	.	CASSIVSGRETQYF	TGTGCCAGTAGTATAGTTAGCGGGAGAGAGACCCAGTACTTC
TRBV6-2/TRBV6-3	TRBJ2-3	TRBD2	.	CASSYGIAGAPTDTQYF	TGTGCCAGCAGTTACGGGATAGCGGGAGCCCCCACAGATACGCAGTATTTT
TRBV5-1	TRBJ2-5	TRBD2	.	CASSLRTSGMVETQYF	TGCGCCAGCAGCCTAAGGACTAGCGGGATGGTGGAGACCCAGTACTTC
TRBV19	TRBJ2-1	.	.	CASTGLTGNYNEQFF	TGTGCCAGTACGGGCCTGACAGGAAATTACAATGAGCAGTTCTTC
TRBV6-5	TRBJ1-4	TRBD1	.	CASSYRGTGWEKLFF	TGTGCCAGCAGTTACAGGGGGACAGGGTGGGAAAAACTGTTTTTT
TRBV18	TRBJ2-1	TRBD2	few	CASSLSGGSSYNEQFF	TGTGCCAGCTCTCTTTCGGGAGGGAGCTCCTACAATGAGCAGTTCTTC
TRBV6-1	TRBJ1-1	TRBD1	.	CASSELGTGNTEAFF	TGTGCCAGCAGTGAACTGGGGACAGGGAACACTGAAGCTTTCTTT
TRBV28	TRBJ1-5	TRBD1	.	CASSGTANQPQHF	TGTGCCAGCAGTGGGACAGCCAACCAGCCCCAGCATTTT
TRBV7-2	TRBJ2-7	TRBD2	.	CASSLGGLAGRVYEQYF	TGTGCCAGCAGCTTAGGAGGACTAGCGGGGAGGGTGTACGAGCAGTACTTC
TRBV4-2	TRBJ1-2	.	.	CASSPRLGDGYTF	TGTGCCAGCAGCCCCAGGTTGGGGGATGGCTACACCTTC
TRBV5-1	TRBJ1-1	TRBD1	.	CASSTQGGNTEAFF	TGCGCCAGCAGCACACAGGGGGGGAACACTGAAGCTTTCTTT
TRBV7-2	TRBJ2-3	.	.	CASSLGWRADTQYF	TGTGCCAGCAGCTTGGGGTGGCGTGCAGATACGCAGTATTTT
TRBV12-3/TRBV12-4	TRBJ1-4	.	.	CASSSRSEKLFF	TGTGCCAGCAGTTCCAGAAGTGAAAAACTGTTTTTT